The rows below give T cell receptor beta chains drawn from one sample of a study of T cell responses to AZD1222 COVID-19 vaccine. Repertoires were generated with immunoSEQ multiplex PCR, while TCRdb's copy carries only in-frame clones and drops some. The sample lists 84,000 or so clones; about 85% were seen once. The specimen comprised peripheral blood, sampled on day 0 of AZD1222 vaccination. These receptors came from an adult in good health. Each CDR3 is given with its conserved first and last residue. Each record gives: D gene, CDR3 length, J gene, V gene, clone size, CDR3 protein, CDR3 DNA. The D gene is left open where the match is weak. Clone size is given for some rows only: seen once, a few or many times, or a class if the clone is expanded.

d_call: NA; cdr3_length: 13; j_call: TRBJ2-7; v_call: TRBV18; clone_size: NA; cdr3_aa: CASSPYGESEQYF; cdr3_nt: TGTGCCAGCTCACCATACGGTGAGAGCGAGCAGTACTTC
d_call: NA; cdr3_length: 16; j_call: TRBJ2-3; v_call: TRBV5-4; clone_size: NA; cdr3_aa: CAGSTASNREQVTQYF; cdr3_nt: TGTGCCGGCAGCACCGCCAGCAACAGGGAACAGGTTACGCAGTATTTT
d_call: TRBD1; cdr3_length: 16; j_call: TRBJ1-1; v_call: TRBV7-8; clone_size: NA; cdr3_aa: CASSSLQQGRNTEAFF; cdr3_nt: TGTGCCAGCAGCTCTCTACAACAGGGGAGGAACACTGAAGCTTTCTTT
d_call: TRBD1; cdr3_length: 19; j_call: TRBJ1-1; v_call: TRBV7-2; clone_size: NA; cdr3_aa: CASSLVPGTGGAGRGEAFF; cdr3_nt: TGTGCCAGCAGCCTAGTTCCCGGGACAGGGGGCGCAGGGCGGGGTGAAGCTTTCTTT
d_call: NA; cdr3_length: 15; j_call: TRBJ1-5; v_call: TRBV4-1; clone_size: NA; cdr3_aa: CASSAIQGGNQPQHF; cdr3_nt: TGCGCCAGCAGCGCGATACAGGGTGGCAATCAGCCCCAGCATTTT
d_call: NA; cdr3_length: 15; j_call: TRBJ2-7; v_call: TRBV12-1; clone_size: once; cdr3_aa: CASSFSEREASEQYF; cdr3_nt: TGTGCCAGCAGCTTTTCTGAGCGCGAAGCCTCCGAGCAGTACTTC
d_call: TRBD1; cdr3_length: 15; j_call: TRBJ1-3; v_call: TRBV2; clone_size: NA; cdr3_aa: CASKNQGASGNTIYF; cdr3_nt: TGTGCCAGCAAAAACCAGGGGGCGTCCGGAAACACCATATATTTT
d_call: NA; cdr3_length: 11; j_call: TRBJ2-5; v_call: TRBV19; clone_size: NA; cdr3_aa: CASSIRGSQYF; cdr3_nt: TGTGCCAGTAGTATAAGGGGATCTCAGTACTTC
d_call: TRBD1; cdr3_length: 15; j_call: TRBJ1-2; v_call: TRBV5-1; clone_size: once; cdr3_aa: CASSDPQGGDYGYTF; cdr3_nt: TGCGCCAGCAGCGACCCACAGGGGGGGGACTATGGCTACACCTTC
d_call: NA; cdr3_length: 12; j_call: TRBJ1-2; v_call: TRBV3-1/TRBV3-2; clone_size: once; cdr3_aa: CASSQDSYGYTF; cdr3_nt: TGTGCCAGCAGCCAGGACTCCTATGGCTACACCTTC
d_call: NA; cdr3_length: 13; j_call: TRBJ1-1; v_call: TRBV19; clone_size: NA; cdr3_aa: CASSQLPNTEAFF; cdr3_nt: TGTGCCAGTTCACAGCTACCGAACACTGAAGCTTTCTTT
d_call: NA; cdr3_length: 15; j_call: TRBJ1-2; v_call: TRBV10-3; clone_size: NA; cdr3_aa: CAISGLDRANYGYTF; cdr3_nt: TGTGCCATCAGTGGGTTGGACAGAGCTAACTATGGCTACACCTTC
d_call: NA; cdr3_length: 16; j_call: TRBJ2-2; v_call: TRBV14; clone_size: NA; cdr3_aa: CASSLYVGYDTGELFF; cdr3_nt: TGTGCCAGCAGCCTCTATGTGGGTTATGACACCGGGGAGCTGTTTTTT
d_call: NA; cdr3_length: 13; j_call: TRBJ2-7; v_call: TRBV5-1; clone_size: NA; cdr3_aa: CASSDVTTYEQYF; cdr3_nt: TGCGCCAGCAGCGACGTGACAACCTACGAGCAGTACTTC
d_call: TRBD1; cdr3_length: 14; j_call: TRBJ2-7; v_call: TRBV18; clone_size: NA; cdr3_aa: CASSEGTGGWEQYF; cdr3_nt: TGTGCCAGCTCGGAGGGGACAGGGGGATGGGAGCAGTACTTC
d_call: TRBD1; cdr3_length: 14; j_call: TRBJ1-1; v_call: TRBV9; clone_size: few; cdr3_aa: CASSRQGAMTEAFF; cdr3_nt: TGTGCCAGCAGCAGACAGGGGGCCATGACTGAAGCTTTCTTT
d_call: NA; cdr3_length: 14; j_call: TRBJ2-4; v_call: TRBV6-6; clone_size: once; cdr3_aa: CASSSRGPENIQYF; cdr3_nt: TGTGCCAGCAGTTCCAGGGGCCCAGAAAACATTCAGTACTTC